This TCR beta chain appears in the sequencing data of a study of blood T cell repertoires in COVID-19 (dated by TCRdb to the early 2020s). A note on the overall study: Collaborator samples came from the United States, Italy and Spain and covered acute and convalescent phases of COVID-19. The material from the prospective study consisted of cDNA or gDNA derived from T cells, B-cell-depleted T cells, or PBMCs. Subjects who had been exposed to COVID-19, were actively infected with it, or had recovered from it provided the deeply sampled blood TCRbeta repertoires that made up the dataset. A freely available public database, intended as a resource for researchers studying the immune response to SARS-CoV-2, is where the repertoires were released. The samples were drawn from the first 160 participants of the ongoing ImmuneRACE study and from over a thousand subjects provided by 6 global collaborators. The sample metadata nearly always contained a de-identified subject ID, COVID-19 status, age in years and sex. Where available, HLA class I and class II types were obtained from metadata supplied by the sample provider rather than from assay-based typing. Here is what the overall study found, with its caveats: Clinical and demographic metadata were provided uncurated, with the amount varying by source and participant.

TCRbeta CDR3 regions were amplified from genomic DNA by means of the immunoSEQ Assay, a bias-controlled multiplex PCR. As for the authors' bioinformatics: Within the assay, amplification of reference gene primers was used to estimate how many nucleated cells each sample contained. To quantify the absolute abundance of each unique TCRbeta CDR3 rearrangement, sequence reads were collapsed and filtered. For each sample, productive Simpson clonality was calculated as the square root of Simpson's diversity index across productive rearrangements. TCRdb carries this immuneACCESS record with in-frame sequences only. Its versions omit some clonotypes, under half of them owing to an unresolved V gene in the studies checked, with the rest unexplained. For V, J and clone size, that table is used; D and trimming come from the DNA. The sample table holds 91,000 or so clones, of which roughly four fifths were seen once. The top ten clonotypes cover under 7.5% of the sample.

Collaborating institutions collected whole blood in K2EDTA tubes following their own protocols. For TCRbeta analysis, collaborators shipped samples as frozen whole blood, isolated PBMCs, or DNA extracted from either of those sample types. The CDR3 measures 15 amino acids from cysteine to phenylalanine. Just CDR3 DNA is preserved here, 45 bases in frame from base 1. V loses 2 bases, J loses 3 bases, and the germline ends lie 12 bases apart. Sequences SGHRS (CDR1) and YFSETQ (CDR2) are obtained from the germline V gene. About this clone: This clone's antigen is unknown. No qualities accompany the bases; no much larger clone lies one base away.

This receptor chain uses TRBV5-1 and TRBJ2-1; the D gene is perhaps TRBD2, on 7 matching bases. The receptor was derived from a man aged 45 to 65 with active or convalescent COVID-19. The sequencing input was peripheral blood. For the CDR3, the sequence is CASSLGGAGYNEQFF. At the DNA level, the sequence is TGCGCCAGCAGCTTAGGGGGGGCCGGCTACAATGAGCAGTTCTTC.